This T cell receptor (beta chain) appears in the sequencing data of a study of T cell responses to AZD1222 COVID-19 vaccine. Libraries were prepared by immunoSEQ multiplex PCR; TCRdb keeps only in-frame clonotypes and omits some of them. The data hold 100,000 to 150,000 clones, with about 87% observed a single time. Study-wide results and caveats: Seropositive AZD1222 recipients at baseline numbered only 5 or 6. Vaccine-related CD4 TCRs covered spike, predominating at 160-218 and 743-854. Per reports, nearly half of all spike-specific TCRs target regions that are unmutated in variants.

The CDR3 runs to 14 residues. Trimming removed 1 base at V and 2 bases at J, with 7 bases between. Per germline, CDR1 SNHLY and CDR2 FYNNEI. Turning to this clone: Its target is not known.

The chain joins TRBV2 to TRBJ2-3; weak D call: TRBD1 (5 bases). The material was peripheral blood, obtained on day 0 of AZD1222 vaccination. The sequence derives from an adult in good health. The CDR3, as DNA: TGTGCCAGCAGTGAAGAACAGGTCACAGATACGCAGTATTTT. As protein: CASSEEQVTDTQYF.